Included here is one T cell receptor beta chain sequence, with context. The target antigen is unknown. The sample belongs to a study of cytomegalovirus exposure and HLA in healthy donors. Looking at the study overall: Samples from HLA-typed donors yielded 65 million to 85 million unique TCRs in an early data release. Study observations and caveats: A cluster of highly shared sequence variants was likely a sequencing artifact. Association of a missense DCLRE1C variant with TCR beta V- and J-gene trimming was reported in a later analysis.

The germline gives CDR1 MGHRA, CDR2 YSYEKL. This CDR3 region has 16 residues. V was pared by 2 bases and J by 1 base, with 3 bases of the junction left unmatched. PCR employed 60 Vbeta and 13 Jbeta primers. Sequencing used immunoSEQ multiplex PCR; TCRdb keeps in-frame clones, though not all of them. The table records roughly 150,000 clones, 60% to 80% of them present only once. These donors counted as nominally healthy when sampled, but unrecorded immune exposures were likely. The rearrangement joins TRBV4-1 to TRBJ2-3, with 10 bases lining up with TRBD2. Sequencing was done on a sample of PBMCs. The sequence came from a male donor in good health and CMV-seronegative. Here the CDR3 DNA reads TGCGCCAGCAGCCAACAGGGGACTAGCGGCACAGATACGCAGTATTTT. Translation gives CASSQQGTSGTDTQYF.